This is a list of T cell receptor beta chains from one sample in a study of blood T cell repertoires in COVID-19. Sequencing was performed with immunoSEQ multiplex PCR; in TCRdb, only in-frame clones are kept and a portion is missing. This sample has 250,000 to 300,000 clones; approximately 91% occur once, and the top ten carry about 2.1%. Sequenced input: PBMCs or T cells enriched from blood (not recorded which). These TCRs come from a woman aged 40 to 50 with acute COVID-19. The CDR3 runs from the conserved cysteine through the conserved F or W. A D gene is named only where the DNA matches it firmly. Rows may omit the clone size; those that give it use once, few, many or a size class.

D,V,J,size,CDR3,DNA
-,TRBV5-4,TRBJ1-1,-,CASSLGGRYTEAFF,TGTGCCAGCAGCTTGGGGGGCAGGTACACTGAAGCTTTCTTT
TRBD2,TRBV30,TRBJ2-3,-,CAWSAGGAGTDTQYF,TGTGCCTGGAGCGCCGGGGGGGCGGGTACAGATACGCAGTATTTT
TRBD1,TRBV6-1,TRBJ1-2,-,CASSAYRGSGYGYTF,TGTGCCAGCAGTGCCTACAGGGGGTCCGGCTATGGCTACACCTTC
-,TRBV5-5,TRBJ1-4,-,CASSGLFDRTTNEKLFF,TGTGCCAGCAGCGGACTATTCGACCGAACAACTAATGAAAAACTGTTTTTT
-,TRBV19,TRBJ2-7,-,CASRSSYEQYF,TGTGCCAGTAGGTCTTCCTACGAGCAGTACTTC
TRBD1,TRBV5-5,TRBJ2-2,-,CASSVRDSPTGELFF,TGTGCCAGCAGCGTACGGGACAGCCCGACCGGGGAGCTGTTTTTT
-,TRBV28,TRBJ2-7,few,CASSTATSRGKYEQYF,TGTGCCAGCAGCACTGCGACGTCCCGGGGAAAGTACGAGCAGTACTTC
-,TRBV9,TRBJ1-4,-,CASSVGGRANEKLFF,TGTGCCAGCAGCGTAGGAGGGCGGGCGAATGAAAAACTGTTTTTT
TRBD1,TRBV15,TRBJ1-2,few,CATSRGTGGIGYTF,TGTGCCACCAGCAGAGGGACAGGGGGCATTGGCTACACCTTC
-,TRBV7-9,TRBJ2-7,few,CASSAQDRSYEQYF,TGTGCCAGCAGCGCCCAGGACAGATCCTACGAGCAGTACTTC
TRBD1,TRBV11-3,TRBJ1-1,-,CASSSLGQGAEAFF,TGTGCCAGCAGCTCTCTCGGACAGGGGGCTGAAGCTTTCTTT
TRBD1,TRBV27,TRBJ1-1,once,CASSFRQGAGEAFF,TGTGCCAGCAGTTTTAGGCAGGGGGCGGGTGAAGCTTTCTTT
TRBD2,TRBV7-2,TRBJ2-1,-,CASSKGLVKDNEQFF,TGTGCCAGCAGCAAGGGACTAGTCAAGGACAATGAGCAGTTCTTC
TRBD2,TRBV30,TRBJ2-1,-,CAWRPTSGSYNEQFF,TGTGCCTGGAGACCCACTAGCGGATCCTACAATGAGCAGTTCTTC
-,TRBV18,TRBJ2-1,-,CASSPPDSNEQFF,TGTGCCAGCTCACCACCTGACAGCAATGAGCAGTTCTTC
TRBD2,TRBV2,TRBJ2-2,-,CASSEAGGPNGELFF,TGTGCCAGCAGTGAAGCGGGAGGGCCGAACGGGGAGCTGTTTTTT
TRBD1,TRBV9,TRBJ1-2,-,CASARGQHQNYGYTF,TGTGCCAGTGCTAGGGGACAGCATCAGAACTATGGCTACACCTTC
-,TRBV5-1,TRBJ1-6,once,CASSLYGTGTIFYNSPLHF,TGCGCCAGCAGCTTGTATGGAACCGGGACAATATTTTATAATTCACCCCTCCACTTT
-,TRBV3-1/TRBV3-2,TRBJ2-5,-,CASSLKETQYF,TGTGCCAGCAGCCTAAAAGAGACCCAGTACTTC
-,TRBV27,TRBJ2-7,-,CASSFQGGSYEQYF,TGTGCCAGCAGTTTTCAGGGGGGCTCCTACGAGCAGTACTTC
-,TRBV18,TRBJ1-1,-,CASSPEGDNTEAFF,TGTGCCAGCTCACCGGAAGGAGATAACACTGAAGCTTTCTTT
-,TRBV7-3,TRBJ1-1,-,CASSSTNRPEAFF,TGTGCCAGCAGCTCTACAAACAGGCCAGAAGCTTTCTTT
-,TRBV28,TRBJ1-2,-,CAAEQTNYGYTF,TGTGCCGCCGAACAAACTAACTATGGCTACACCTTC
-,TRBV18,TRBJ1-4,-,CASSMSGEKLFF,TGTGCCAGCTCAATGTCAGGGGAAAAACTGTTTTTT
-,TRBV6-5,TRBJ2-5,-,CASSHGLQETQYF,TGTGCCAGCAGCCACGGACTCCAAGAGACCCAGTACTTC
TRBD1,TRBV19,TRBJ1-1,-,CASKEGGLNTEAFF,TGTGCCAGTAAGGAAGGGGGCCTGAACACTGAAGCTTTCTTT
TRBD2,TRBV30,TRBJ2-7,-,CAWKAGGYEQYF,TGTGCCTGGAAAGCGGGAGGCTACGAGCAGTACTTC
TRBD1,TRBV10-3,TRBJ1-5,-,CAISEGDRVNQPQHF,TGTGCCATCAGTGAAGGGGACAGGGTCAATCAGCCCCAGCATTTT
-,TRBV19,TRBJ1-4,-,CASSDRAPGFGEKLFF,TGTGCCAGTAGTGACCGGGCCCCGGGGTTTGGTGAAAAACTGTTTTTT
-,TRBV11-3,TRBJ1-1,-,CASSLVRDLEAFF,TGTGCCAGCAGCTTAGTTCGGGATCTTGAAGCTTTCTTT
-,TRBV2,TRBJ1-5,-,CASSENYFSQPQHF,TGTGCCAGCAGTGAAAATTATTTCTCTCAGCCCCAGCATTTT
-,TRBV5-3,TRBJ1-5,few,CARSPAQSNQPQHF,TGTGCCAGAAGCCCCGCACAGTCGAATCAGCCCCAGCATTTT
-,TRBV19,TRBJ1-6,-,CASSPAGSSYNSPLHF,TGTGCCAGTAGTCCCGCAGGGTCCTCCTATAATTCACCCCTCCACTTT
-,TRBV2,TRBJ1-5,-,CASSELGSTQPQHF,TGTGCCAGCAGTGAACTGGGGAGCACTCAGCCCCAGCATTTT
-,TRBV24-1,TRBJ1-5,-,CATSDLKGDSNQPQHF,TGTGCCACCAGTGATTTAAAGGGAGATAGCAATCAGCCCCAGCATTTT
-,TRBV7-9,TRBJ1-4,-,CASCGDEKLFF,TGTGCCAGCTGCGGGGATGAAAAACTGTTTTTT
-,TRBV27,TRBJ2-1,-,CASSLVETVGNEQFF,TGTGCCAGCAGTTTAGTAGAGACAGTAGGGAATGAGCAGTTCTTC
TRBD1,TRBV7-9,TRBJ2-5,-,CASSPGTGGETQYF,TGTGCCAGCAGCCCCGGGACAGGGGGAGAGACCCAGTACTTC
TRBD2,TRBV28,TRBJ2-5,-,CASSSLAGVAQYF,TGTGCCAGCAGTTCACTAGCGGGGGTGGCCCAGTACTTC
-,TRBV4-1,TRBJ2-2,-,CASSQETLAAGELFF,TGCGCCAGCAGCCAAGAAACCCTAGCTGCCGGGGAGCTGTTTTTT
TRBD1,TRBV6-5,TRBJ2-7,-,CASRGQGARSYEQYF,TGTGCCAGCAGAGGACAGGGGGCGAGGTCCTACGAGCAGTACTTC
-,TRBV30,TRBJ1-1,-,CAWRPGRGTEAFF,TGTGCCTGGAGACCAGGAAGGGGCACTGAAGCTTTCTTT
-,TRBV3-1/TRBV3-2,TRBJ2-3,-,CGSSRNGGKNTDTQYF,TGTGGCAGCAGCCGAAATGGAGGGAAGAACACAGATACGCAGTATTTT
TRBD2,TRBV11-3,TRBJ2-1,once,CASSLGTSANNEQFF,TGTGCCAGCAGCCTGGGGACTAGCGCCAACAATGAGCAGTTCTTC
TRBD2,TRBV11-2,TRBJ2-3,-,CASRPTSYTQYF,TGTGCCAGCAGGCCGACTAGCTATACGCAGTATTTT
-,TRBV10-3,TRBJ1-2,-,CAISELSGGDGYTF,TGTGCCATCAGTGAGTTATCTGGAGGGGATGGCTACACCTTC
-,TRBV7-2,TRBJ2-5,-,CASSLAPTETQYF,TGTGCCAGCAGCTTAGCGCCTACAGAGACCCAGTACTTC
-,TRBV12-3/TRBV12-4,TRBJ1-4,few,CASSLRLGEKLFF,TGTGCCAGCAGTTTACGACTAGGGGAAAAACTGTTTTTT
TRBD1,TRBV27,TRBJ2-7,-,CASSLQGEYEQYF,TGTGCCAGCAGTCTGCAGGGGGAATACGAGCAGTACTTC
-,TRBV11-2,TRBJ2-7,-,CASMGRGGYEQYF,TGTGCCAGCATGGGGCGGGGCGGCTACGAGCAGTACTTC
TRBD1,TRBV7-2,TRBJ1-1,-,CASSLAGTGELMNTEAFF,TGTGCCAGCAGCTTAGCGGGTACAGGGGAACTCATGAACACTGAAGCTTTCTTT
-,TRBV7-2,TRBJ1-1,-,CASSLESGLAEAFF,TGTGCCAGCAGCTTAGAATCTGGGCTGGCTGAAGCTTTCTTT
-,TRBV7-9,TRBJ1-4,-,CASSTRGGWTNEKLFF,TGTGCCAGCAGCACTCGCGGCGGGTGGACTAATGAAAAACTGTTTTTT
-,TRBV27,TRBJ2-5,-,CASGGRGETQYF,TGTGCCAGCGGGGGTAGGGGGGAGACCCAGTACTTC
-,TRBV19,TRBJ2-5,-,CASSMVGAAETQYF,TGTGCCAGTAGTATGGTTGGGGCGGCAGAGACCCAGTACTTC
-,TRBV2,TRBJ2-1,-,CASNRLRLDSGSEQFF,TGTGCCAGCAACCGACTGAGACTAGACTCGGGCAGCGAGCAGTTCTTC
-,TRBV12-3/TRBV12-4,TRBJ1-1,-,CASSRGATEAFF,TGTGCCAGCAGCCGCGGGGCCACTGAAGCTTTCTTT
TRBD1,TRBV7-8,TRBJ1-1,-,CASSLALGQGLEAFF,TGTGCCAGCAGCTTAGCCCTGGGACAGGGACTTGAAGCTTTCTTT
-,TRBV27,TRBJ1-1,-,CASSATGTPNTEAFF,TGTGCCAGCAGTGCCACCGGGACACCGAACACTGAAGCTTTCTTT